The 25 T cell receptor beta chains presented below share a single source sample, sequenced in a study of T cell responses to AZD1222 COVID-19 vaccine. TCRdb keeps only in-frame clones here, not all; method: immunoSEQ multiplex PCR. The repertoire has 90,000 or so clones, more than 70% of them found once; the top ten carry about 5.7%. The sequenced sample was peripheral blood, obtained 28 days after the second AZD1222 dose. The receptors come from an adult who received the AZD1222 COVID-19 vaccine.

V is TRBV6-5 and J is TRBJ1-2; D gene uncertain. The CDR3 contains 13 residues. Germline lookup yields CDR1 MNHEY and CDR2 SVGAGI. V was clipped by 2 bases and J by 3 bases, with 7 bases between them. CDR3 coding DNA: TGTGCCAGCAGTTACAGTACAGACTATGGCTACACCTTC. Its translation is CASSYSTDYGYTF.

The J gene is TRBJ1-1, the V gene TRBV4-1; 7 nucleotides match TRBD1. Germline V gives CDR1 MGHRA, CDR2 YSYEKL. Losses at the gene ends were 2 bases for V and 2 bases for J; bases not matched to a gene: 8. The CDR3 spans 16 residues. This CDR3 is CASSQRPTGSNTEAFF. In DNA form, the CDR3 reads TGCGCCAGCAGCCAACGCCCGACAGGGAGTAACACTGAAGCTTTCTTT.

In DNA, the CDR3 is TGTGCCAGCAGCCCAACTAGGATCTCCTACGAGCAGTACGTC. It is translated as CASSPTRISYEQYV. The rearrangement uses TRBV27 and TRBJ2-7; possibly TRBD2 for D (5 bases). V lost 6 bases, J lost 0 bases, and 12 bases lay in between. CDR1 MNHEY and CDR2 SMNVEV come from the germline V gene (reference sequence). The CDR3 has 14 residues.

Only a few counts were recorded for this clone. CDR3 DNA: TGTGCCAGCTCACCAAGCGGACAGGGTCGGTGGGAGACCCAGTACTTC. Its translation: CASSPSGQGRWETQYF. V is TRBV18 and J is TRBJ2-5; 8 bases fit TRBD1. The germline V gene encodes CDR1 KGHSH and CDR2 LQKENI. CDR3 length: 16 amino acids. The V gene end was trimmed by 2 bases and the J gene end by 5 bases; junction bases not matched to a gene: 10.

This chain joins TRBV29-1 and TRBJ2-2, with a tentative D call TRBD2 (6 bases). Per germline, CDR1 SQVTM and CDR2 ANQGSEA. V was trimmed by 4 bases and J by 4 bases, leaving 22 bases between them. CDR3 length: 17 residues. CDR3 sequence: CSVGPSSSRRVTGELFF. The CDR3 bases are TGCAGCGTTGGGCCATCTAGCTCCCGGAGGGTCACCGGGGAGCTGTTTTTT.

V is TRBV6-5 and J is TRBJ1-6; D not resolved. The germline gives CDR1 MNHEY, CDR2 SVGAGI. V was cut by 8 bases and J by 3 bases, with 8 bases left in between. The CDR3 contains 13 residues. CDR3 in amino acids: CASCDYYNSPLHF. The CDR3 DNA reads as TGTGCCAGCTGCGACTACTATAATTCACCCCTCCACTTT.

This clone was seen a single time. The chain carries TRBV5-8 and TRBJ1-2; D possibly corresponds to TRBD1 (6 bases). This CDR3 has 14 residues. From germline, CDR1 is SGHTS and CDR2 YDEGEE. Trimming stripped 3 bases from V and 0 bases from J, with 9 bases between. The CDR3 DNA sequence: TGTGCCAGCAGCTCTCCAGGGGCTAACTATGGCTACACCTTC. It is translated as CASSSPGANYGYTF.

V gene TRBV19 combines with J gene TRBJ1-5, with 7 bases matching TRBD1. The CDR3 sequence is 15 residues long. The V and J ends lost 7 bases and 3 bases, in that order; junction bases with no gene match: 9. Looked up from germline, CDR1 is LNHDA and CDR2 is SQIVND (reference sequence). CDR3 protein: CASMWVRGSNQPQHF. The CDR3, as DNA: TGTGCCAGTATGTGGGTCAGGGGGTCCAATCAGCCCCAGCATTTT.

V is TRBV13 and J is TRBJ2-1; 8 bases are a match to TRBD1. Germline V gene lookup returns CDR1 PRHDT and CDR2 FYEKMQ (reference sequence). This CDR3 region has 14 residues. V lost 1 base and J lost 8; bases outside the gene matches: 4. The CDR3 sequence is CASSLEDRADEQFF. CDR3 nucleotides: TGTGCCAGCAGCTTAGAGGACAGGGCTGATGAGCAGTTCTTC.

The J gene is TRBJ1-3, the V gene TRBV5-8; D gene ambiguous. Per germline, CDR1 SGHTS and CDR2 YDEGEE. The CDR3 consists of 18 residues. Trimming cost V 1 base and J 0 bases, with 17 bases left between them. CDR3 protein: CASSLFGGGLISGNTIYF. Here the CDR3 DNA reads TGTGCCAGCAGCTTGTTTGGCGGCGGACTCATCTCTGGAAACACCATATATTTT.

J is TRBJ1-5 and V is TRBV9; D not resolved. CDR1 and CDR2 from the germline V gene are SGDLS and YYNGEE. There are 13 residues in the CDR3. Trimming took 0 bases from V and 7 from J, leaving 8 bases between them. CDR3 DNA: TGTGCCAGCAGCGTAGGAGTTCGACAGCCCCAGCATTTT. It specifies CASSVGVRQPQHF.

The chain recombines TRBV18 with TRBJ2-2; possible D gene TRBD2, 5 bases. The germline V gene encodes CDR1 KGHSH and CDR2 LQKENI. This CDR3 spans 17 amino acids. The ends were cut back, 1 base at V and 4 bases at J, with 16 bases in the middle. The CDR3 bases are TGTGCCAGCTCACCACGTCAGGCAGTAGCGAGCACCGGGGAGCTGTTTTTT. It yields the protein CASSPRQAVASTGELFF.

The chain joins TRBV7-3 to TRBJ1-3; D remains ambiguous. Germline V gene data show CDR1 as SGHTA and CDR2 as FQGTGA. The CDR3 is 14 residues long. V was shortened by 0 bases and J by 4 bases, with 7 bases between the two germline ends. CDR3 DNA sequence: TGTGCCAGCAGCTTAACGTCCGGCGGAAACACCATATATTTT. This codes for CASSLTSGGNTIYF.

The chain joins TRBV28 to TRBJ1-3, with unresolved D. The length of the CDR3 is 13 residues. CDR1 is MDHEN, CDR2 SYDVKM, per germline. V lost 3 bases and J lost 8, with 11 bases in between. This chain's CDR3 is CASSFGTGDTIYF. DNA for the CDR3: TGTGCCAGCAGTTTTGGAACCGGAGACACCATATATTTT.

The chain recombines TRBV7-9 with TRBJ1-1, with a weak D call TRBD1 (6 bases). Germline loops: CDR1 SEHNR, CDR2 FQNEAQ (reference sequence). CDR3 length: 15 amino acids. Trimming removed 4 bases from V and 2 bases from J, with 14 bases in between. CDR3 sequence reads: CASSSGAVANTEAFF. The CDR3 nucleotides are TGTGCCAGCAGCTCGGGGGCGGTTGCCAACACTGAAGCTTTCTTT.

The chain employs TRBV2 and TRBJ2-6, with 8 bases identical to TRBD1. V was clipped by 4 bases and J by 0 bases; unmatched bases: 5. The CDR3 runs to 17 residues. CDR1 is SNHLY and CDR2 is FYNNEI in the germline V gene. CDR3 in amino acids: CASSGGQAFSGANVLTF. The CDR3 nucleotides are TGTGCCAGCAGTGGGGGACAGGCATTCTCTGGGGCCAACGTCCTGACTTTC.

J is TRBJ1-3 and V is TRBV4-2, with D maybe TRBD1 (6 bases). CDR1 and CDR2 from the germline V gene are LGHNA and YNFKEQ. The CDR3 sequence is 16 residues long. V was clipped by 1 base and J by 4 bases, with 14 bases between them. CDR3 DNA sequence: TGTGCCAGCAGCCAAGGAGAAAGGGGGTTGGGAAACACCATATATTTT. Protein: CASSQGERGLGNTIYF.

V gene TRBV4-3 combines with J gene TRBJ2-1; D remains unclear. The CDR3 length is 13 residues. Germline CDR1 and CDR2: LGHNA and YSLEER. Trimming removed 4 bases at V and 8 bases at J, with 12 bases between. CDR3 amino acids: CASSRLTADEQFF. CDR3 bases: TGCGCCAGCAGCCGCCTTACCGCGGATGAGCAGTTCTTC.

The chain joins TRBV3-1 (or the pseudogene TRBV3-2) to TRBJ1-4, with 9 bases matching TRBD1. The CDR3 contains 12 residues. CDR1 LGHDT and CDR2 YNNKEL come from the germline V gene (reference sequence). Trimming removed 8 bases from V and 5 bases from J; junction bases left unmatched: 0. CDR3 DNA: TGTGCCAGCGGACAGGGGAATGAAAAACTGTTTTTT. Amino acids: CASGQGNEKLFF.

J is TRBJ2-7 and V is TRBV9; D remains ambiguous. CDR1 is SGDLS, CDR2 YYNGEE, per germline. Trimming shortened V by 0 bases and J by 2 bases, and 9 bases separated the two germline ends. CDR3 size: 14 residues. CDR3 residues: CASSVDGSPYEQYF. The CDR3 DNA is TGTGCCAGCAGCGTAGACGGAAGCCCCTACGAGCAGTACTTC.

As DNA, the CDR3 is TGCGCCAGCAGCCAAGATTTCAGGGGAGGGATCGCTGAAGCTTTCTTT. Protein: CASSQDFRGGIAEAFF. V usage is TRBV4-3 and J usage is TRBJ1-1; possibly TRBD1 for D (6 bases). This CDR3 has 16 residues. Trimming cost V 0 bases and J 6 bases, with 17 bases left between them. Germline CDR1 and CDR2: LGHNA and YSLEER.

The chain carries TRBV19 and TRBJ2-3, with TRBD2 identical over 8 bases. CDR3 length: 14 residues. Trimming cost V 7 bases and J 5 bases; bases outside gene matches: 8. In germline, CDR1 is LNHDA, CDR2 SQIVND (reference sequence). The CDR3 DNA sequence: TGTGCCAGTAACCGGGGGACTAGAAGAGATACGCAGTATTTT. This translates into CASNRGTRRDTQYF.

The chain joins TRBV11-2 to TRBJ2-5; D is unclear. Trimming removed 1 base at V and 0 bases at J, with 6 bases between. This CDR3 has 14 residues. The germline gives CDR1 SGHAT, CDR2 FQNNGV. The DNA for the CDR3 is TGTGCCAGCAGCTTAGGCGTATACCAAGAGACCCAGTACTTC. As protein: CASSLGVYQETQYF.

The V gene is TRBV6-5, the J gene TRBJ1-6; no clear D. The CDR3 sequence is 16 residues long. CDR1 is MNHEY and CDR2 is SVGAGI in the germline V gene. The germline V and J ends were trimmed by 2 bases and 7 bases, with 15 bases remaining between them. Written as DNA, the CDR3 is TGTGCCAGCAGTTACGGCGTATTTTGGGTAAATTCACCCCTCCACTTT. Its protein is CASSYGVFWVNSPLHF.

The rearrangement links TRBV4-2 to TRBJ1-3; TRBD1 might be the D (6 bases). The V gene's germline CDR1 is LGHNA and CDR2 YNFKEQ. This CDR3 is 20 amino acids long. The V gene lost 1 base and the J gene lost 0 bases, with 22 bases spanning the gap. The CDR3 sequence: CASSQGPGADSFVSGNTIYF. In DNA form, the CDR3 reads TGTGCCAGCAGCCAAGGTCCAGGGGCCGACTCCTTCGTCTCTGGAAACACCATATATTTT.